Below, 25 T cell receptor beta chains from the same sample are listed, as sequenced in a study of blood T cell repertoires in COVID-19. Produced via immunoSEQ multiplex PCR; TCRdb's table is partial and in-frame only. The sample has 150,000 or so clones, about 83% seen once. The sample taken for sequencing was peripheral blood. Source of these receptors: a woman aged 60-70 years with COVID-19, enrolled during active disease.

V is TRBV6-5 and J is TRBJ2-7; tentatively, D is TRBD1 (6 bases). Trimming removed 0 bases from V and 3 bases from J, with 15 bases in between. Germline CDR1 and CDR2: MNHEY and SVGAGI. This CDR3 has 16 residues. The CDR3 reads CASSYSFRTANYEQYF. The CDR3 DNA follows: TGTGCCAGCAGTTACTCGTTCAGGACAGCCAACTACGAGCAGTACTTC.

The CDR3 DNA sequence: TGTGCCAGCAGTCCGGGACAGATAGCGGGAGGCAATCAGCCCCAGCATTTT. Protein sequence: CASSPGQIAGGNQPQHF. The V call is TRBV6-6, the J call TRBJ1-5; 7 bases match TRBD1. With 5 bases clipped from V and 2 bases from J, the junction kept 12 bases outside the gene matches. This CDR3 has 17 amino acids. The V gene's germline CDR1 is MNHNY and CDR2 SVGAGI (reference sequence).

This sequence joins TRBV5-6 and TRBJ1-1; 7 bases align to TRBD1. V shed 4 bases, J shed 3 bases, and the junction held 15 bases outside the gene matches. There are 17 residues in the CDR3. Germline V gene sequence: CDR1 SGHDT, CDR2 YYEEEE. CDR3 in DNA: TGTGCCAGCAGCCCATCAGGACAAGGGGGCGGTTACACTGAAGCTTTCTTT. This encodes CASSPSGQGGGYTEAFF.

V usage is TRBV27 and J usage is TRBJ2-1; D is possibly TRBD1 (6 bases). CDR1 and CDR2 (germline): MNHEY, SMNVEV (reference sequence). The CDR3 spans 15 residues. The ends were cut back, 5 bases at V and 8 bases at J, with 19 bases in the middle. CDR3 coding DNA: TGTGCCAGCAGTAAAGGACAGCTAGGGTTGGATGAGCAGTTCTTC. Translation gives CASSKGQLGLDEQFF.

The V and J genes are TRBV19 and TRBJ1-2; 10 bases line up with TRBD1. The CDR3 has 17 amino acids. The J segment lost 2 bases and the V segment lost 5 bases, leaving 11 bases of the junction unmatched. Per the germline V gene, CDR1 is LNHDA and CDR2 is SQIVND (reference sequence). The CDR3 is CASSPIGGTGENYGYTF. CDR3 DNA: TGTGCCAGTAGTCCAATTGGGGGGACAGGGGAGAACTATGGCTACACCTTC.

V gene TRBV29-1 combines with J gene TRBJ1-1; D is unresolved. The germline V and J ends were trimmed by 3 bases and 1 base, with 6 bases remaining between them. This CDR3 has 12 amino acids. CDR1 is SQVTM and CDR2 is ANQGSEA in the germline V gene. The CDR3 loop reads CSVDLRNTEAFF. CDR3 DNA: TGCAGCGTTGATTTGAGGAACACTGAAGCTTTCTTT.

The chain has TRBV30 and TRBJ2-3; 7 positions match TRBD2. V lost 2 bases, J lost 6 bases, and 14 bases stayed unmatched. CDR1 and CDR2 from the germline V gene are GTSNPN and SVGIG (reference sequence). CDR3 length equals 16 residues. Written as DNA, the CDR3 is TGTGCCTGGAGTAGGCAAGCGGGGACGATTGGGGATACGCAGTATTTT. This translates into CAWSRQAGTIGDTQYF.

This chain joins TRBV5-5 and TRBJ1-5; 12 nucleotides agree with TRBD1. With 3 bases clipped from V and 0 bases from J, the junction kept 1 base outside the gene matches. This CDR3 has 16 residues. Germline CDR1 SGHKS, CDR2 YYEKEE (reference sequence). The DNA of the CDR3 is TGTGCCAGCAGCTGGGGACAGGGGGCTAGCAATCAGCCCCAGCATTTT. Its translation: CASSWGQGASNQPQHF.

This clone was found a few times. V gene TRBV5-1 combines with J gene TRBJ1-1; 8 bases line up with TRBD1. CDR1 is SGHRS, CDR2 YFSETQ, per germline. The CDR3 totals 15 residues. V lost 4 bases to trimming and J lost 10 bases; unmatched junction nucleotides: 15. CDR3 sequence reads: CASSQSPRDRSLAFF. The CDR3 DNA reads as TGCGCCAGCAGCCAATCTCCTCGGGACAGGTCCTTAGCTTTCTTT.

The chain's CDR3 is CASSESPARTEAFF. In DNA form, the CDR3 reads TGCGCCAGCAGTGAGTCCCCAGCCAGGACTGAAGCTTTCTTT. The J gene is TRBJ1-1, the V gene TRBV10-1, with D hard to call. V lost 0 bases and J lost 5, with 10 bases in between. CDR1 is WNHNN and CDR2 is SYGVQD in the germline V gene (reference sequence). This CDR3 region has 14 residues.

The chain combines TRBV20-1 with TRBJ2-3; D is ambiguous. Looked up from germline, CDR1 is DFQATT and CDR2 is SNEGSKA (reference sequence). Trimming cost V 6 bases and J 6 bases, with 10 bases left between them. The CDR3 runs 11 residues. The CDR3 region has the DNA TGCAGTGCCAGAAAGGAGGATACGCAGTATTTT. Translation: CSARKEDTQYF.

J is TRBJ1-1 and V is TRBV24-1; the D gene is possibly TRBD1 (6 bases). The V and J ends lost 3 bases and 4 bases respectively, with 8 bases between them. CDR3 length: 13 residues. Germline V gene lookup returns CDR1 KGHDR and CDR2 SFDVKD. The CDR3 bases are TGTGCCACCAGTGATGGGACAACCACTGAAGCTTTCTTT. This codes for CATSDGTTTEAFF.

This chain uses TRBV5-5 with TRBJ1-4; D is possibly TRBD1 (6 bases). Trimming removed 6 bases from V and 8 bases from J, with 17 bases in between. Germline-derived CDR1 and CDR2 are SGHKS and YYEKEE (reference sequence). The CDR3 runs 14 residues. The CDR3 nucleotides are TGTGCCAGCACCAGGGACACAGCAAAGGAAAAACTGTTTTTT. Amino acid sequence: CASTRDTAKEKLFF.

The genes are TRBV18 and TRBJ1-1; D is undetermined. Germline V gene data show CDR1 as KGHSH and CDR2 as LQKENI. The CDR3 has 15 residues. The ends were cut back, 3 bases at V and 4 bases at J, with 15 bases in the middle. The CDR3 is CASSPPPGGGTEAFF. The CDR3 bases are TGTGCCAGCTCACCCCCCCCGGGAGGTGGCACTGAAGCTTTCTTT.

The V gene is TRBV6-1, the J gene TRBJ1-6; maybe TRBD1 (5 bases). Germline values: CDR1 MNHNS, CDR2 SASEGT. The CDR3 extends over 15 amino acids. The ends were cut back, 1 base at V and 6 bases at J, with 10 bases in the middle. DNA of the CDR3: TGTGCCAGCAGTGAAGTAAAGGGGCCTAATTCACCCCTCCACTTT. Translating it yields CASSEVKGPNSPLHF.

The V gene is TRBV7-2, the J gene TRBJ1-3, with TRBD1 as a possible D gene (5 bases). Germline CDR1 SGHTA, CDR2 FQGNSA. The CDR3 length is 14 residues. Trimming pared 5 bases from V and 0 bases from J, leaving 8 bases between. In nucleotides, the CDR3 is TGTGCCAGCAGCAGCGGGGGCTCTGGAAACACCATATATTTT. The encoded protein is CASSSGGSGNTIYF.

The gene calls are TRBV18 and TRBJ1-5, with a possible D match to TRBD1 (6 bases). With 5 bases removed from V and 3 bases from J, the gap between germline ends came to 14 bases. This CDR3 comprises 15 residues. From germline, CDR1 is KGHSH and CDR2 LQKENI. CDR3 sequence reads: CASSRTEALNQPQHF. The CDR3 DNA is TGTGCCAGCTCAAGGACAGAGGCCCTCAATCAGCCCCAGCATTTT.

The chain links TRBV5-4 to TRBJ2-1; TRBD2 matches 11 bases. CDR1 SGHNT and CDR2 YYREEE come from the germline V gene (reference sequence). The CDR3 has 15 residues. V shed 2 bases and J 7 bases; nucleotides not matched to a gene: 5. CDR3 sequence: CASSFHTSGGNEQFF. Here the CDR3 DNA reads TGTGCCAGCAGCTTTCATACTAGCGGGGGAAATGAGCAGTTCTTC.

The chain links TRBV27 to TRBJ2-3; TRBD2 agrees at 13 bases. The J segment lost 1 base and the V segment lost 8 bases, leaving 12 bases of the junction unmatched. The CDR3 is 18 residues long. Per the germline V gene, CDR1 is MNHEY and CDR2 is SMNVEV (reference sequence). The CDR3 loop is CASLRTGTSGGGTDTQYF. The CDR3, as DNA: TGTGCCAGCCTTAGGACTGGTACTAGCGGGGGGGGCACAGATACGCAGTATTTT.

V is TRBV9 and J is TRBJ2-5; TRBD2 might be the D (6 bases). V dropped 0 bases and J dropped 1 base, with 10 bases sitting between them. The CDR3 contains 15 residues. Germline CDR1 SGDLS, CDR2 YYNGEE. CDR3 loop: CASSVGRGLQETQYF. The CDR3 DNA sequence: TGTGCCAGCAGCGTAGGTAGGGGACTCCAAGAGACCCAGTACTTC.

CDR3 nucleotides: TGTGCCAGCAGCTACCCCCCGCGCCCGGGGACAGAGGCCTACGAGCAGTACTTC. This sequence encodes CASSYPPRPGTEAYEQYF. This chain uses TRBV5-4 with TRBJ2-7; 7 nucleotides align to TRBD1. The CDR3 is made up of 18 amino acids. CDR1 and CDR2 from the germline V gene are SGHNT and YYREEE (reference sequence). Trimming at V came to 3 bases and at J to 2 bases, leaving 17 bases not matched to a gene.

V usage is TRBV5-5 and J usage is TRBJ1-6, with 11 bases identical to TRBD1. CDR1 and CDR2 from the germline V gene are SGHKS and YYEKEE (reference sequence). CDR3 length: 19 amino acids. The J segment lost 0 bases and the V segment lost 4 bases, leaving 9 bases of the junction unmatched. CDR3 in amino acids: CASSGRDRGYSSYNSPLHF. In DNA form, the CDR3 reads TGTGCCAGCAGCGGTCGGGACAGGGGGTACAGCTCCTATAATTCACCCCTCCACTTT.

DNA of the CDR3: TGTGCCAGCAGCTCCGGGACTAGCGGAAGAGTAAGCTCCTACGAGCAGTACTTC. The encoded protein is CASSSGTSGRVSSYEQYF. This chain joins TRBV5-4 and TRBJ2-7, with 11 bases aligning to TRBD2. The CDR3 has 18 residues. V dropped 3 bases and J dropped 0; count of bases not matched to a gene: 11. Germline V gene sequence: CDR1 SGHNT, CDR2 YYREEE (reference sequence).

This clone was observed a handful of times. The chain is built from TRBV18 and TRBJ1-1; the match to TRBD1 covers 12 bases. CDR1 and CDR2 from the germline V gene are KGHSH and LQKENI. The J segment lost 7 bases and the V segment lost 4 bases, leaving 4 bases of the junction unmatched. This CDR3 is 14 amino acids long. In nucleotides, the CDR3 is TGTGCCAGCTCACGGGGACAGGGGGCCGTTGAAGCTTTCTTT. This codes for CASSRGQGAVEAFF.

V gene TRBV5-6 combines with J gene TRBJ2-3, with 8 nucleotides matching TRBD2. The CDR3 is 13 amino acids. Looked up from germline, CDR1 is SGHDT and CDR2 is YYEEEE. Unmatched junction bases numbered 4, after V lost 4 bases and J lost 6 bases. Written as DNA, the CDR3 is TGTGCCAGCAGCCCGGGACTAGAGGATACGCAGTATTTT. Amino acids: CASSPGLEDTQYF.